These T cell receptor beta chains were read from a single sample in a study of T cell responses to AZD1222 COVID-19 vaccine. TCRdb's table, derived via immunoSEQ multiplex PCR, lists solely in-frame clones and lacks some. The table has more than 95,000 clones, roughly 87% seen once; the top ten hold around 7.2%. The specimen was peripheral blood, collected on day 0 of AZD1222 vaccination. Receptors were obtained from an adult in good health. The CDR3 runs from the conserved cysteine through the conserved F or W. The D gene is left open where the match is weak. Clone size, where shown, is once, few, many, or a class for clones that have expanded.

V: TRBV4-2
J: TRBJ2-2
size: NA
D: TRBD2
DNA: TGTGCCAGCAGCCAAGGACTAGCGGGCAACACCGGGGAGCTGTTTTTT
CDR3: CASSQGLAGNTGELFF

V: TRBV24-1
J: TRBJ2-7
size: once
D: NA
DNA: TGTGCCACCAGTAGGGGTTCCTACGAGCAGTACTTC
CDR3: CATSRGSYEQYF

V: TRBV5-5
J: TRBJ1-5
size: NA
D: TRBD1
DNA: TGTGCCAGCAGCTTGACAGGGGGCCAGAGCAATCAGCCCCAGCATTTT
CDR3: CASSLTGGQSNQPQHF

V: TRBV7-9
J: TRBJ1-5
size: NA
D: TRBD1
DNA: TGTGCCAGCAGCTTATATATAGGTGGGGTGACAGGGGTTTATCAGCCCCAGCATTTT
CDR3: CASSLYIGGVTGVYQPQHF

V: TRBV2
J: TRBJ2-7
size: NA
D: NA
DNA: TGTGCCAGCAGCACCGGGGAATTCGGGGAGCAGTACTTC
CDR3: CASSTGEFGEQYF

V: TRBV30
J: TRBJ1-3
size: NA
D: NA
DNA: TGTGCCTTATCAGGGTCCGGAAACACCATATATTTT
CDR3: CALSGSGNTIYF

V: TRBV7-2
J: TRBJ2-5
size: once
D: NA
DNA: TGTGCCAGCAGCTTAGCGTTTCACACCGGGGAGACCCAGTACTTC
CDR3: CASSLAFHTGETQYF

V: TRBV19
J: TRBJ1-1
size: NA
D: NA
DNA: TGTGCCAGTAGTATTAGCCCCCAGGGAGAAGCTTTCTTT
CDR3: CASSISPQGEAFF

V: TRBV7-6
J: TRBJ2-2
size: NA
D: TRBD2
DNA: TGTGCCAGCAGCGAGCCCGGGACTAGCGGGAGTACCGGGGAGCTGTTTTTT
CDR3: CASSEPGTSGSTGELFF

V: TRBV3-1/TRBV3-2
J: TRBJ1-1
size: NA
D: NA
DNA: TGTGCCAGCAGCCAAGGCGGGGTTGAAGCTTTCTTT
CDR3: CASSQGGVEAFF

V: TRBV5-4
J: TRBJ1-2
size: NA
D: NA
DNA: TGTGCCAGCAGCCGGGGCAGGACCAGAGACTATGGCTACACCTTC
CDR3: CASSRGRTRDYGYTF

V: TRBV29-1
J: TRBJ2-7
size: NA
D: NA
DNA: TGCAGCGTTCTTCTTACTACAGGGGGGGAGTACGAGCAGTACTTC
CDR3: CSVLLTTGGEYEQYF

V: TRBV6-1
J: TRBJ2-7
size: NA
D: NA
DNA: TGTGCCAGCAGTGATCTACAAGGGTCCGAGCAGTACTTC
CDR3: CASSDLQGSEQYF

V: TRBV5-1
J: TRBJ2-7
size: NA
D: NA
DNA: TGCGCCAGCAGCTTGGGGGGGTCAGTGGAAGAGCAGTACTTC
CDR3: CASSLGGSVEEQYF

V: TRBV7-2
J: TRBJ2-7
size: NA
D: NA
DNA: TGTGCCAGCAGCTTTCCTCCTCAAGAGCAGTACTTC
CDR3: CASSFPPQEQYF

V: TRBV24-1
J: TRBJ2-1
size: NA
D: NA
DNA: TGTGCCACCAGTGATCTAGCCCCTGAGCAGTTCTTC
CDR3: CATSDLAPEQFF

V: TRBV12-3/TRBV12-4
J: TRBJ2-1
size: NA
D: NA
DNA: TGTGCCAGCAGTGCAACCCTAGTCAATGAGCAGTTCTTC
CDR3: CASSATLVNEQFF

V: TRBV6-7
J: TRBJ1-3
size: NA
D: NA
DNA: TGTGCCAGCAGCTCCCCGACAGGCAGCTCTGGAAACACCATATATTTT
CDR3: CASSSPTGSSGNTIYF

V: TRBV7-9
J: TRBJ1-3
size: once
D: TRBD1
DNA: TGTGCCAGCAGCTGGACAGGGGCTGGAAACACCATATATTTT
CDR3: CASSWTGAGNTIYF

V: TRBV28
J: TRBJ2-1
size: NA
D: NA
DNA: TGTGCCAGCAGGTTTCCCAGAAACTCCTACAATGAGCAGTTCTTC
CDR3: CASRFPRNSYNEQFF

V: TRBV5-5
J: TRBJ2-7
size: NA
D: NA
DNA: TGTGCCAGCAGCTTGGCATCAGCCCGGGATGAGCAGTACTTC
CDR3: CASSLASARDEQYF

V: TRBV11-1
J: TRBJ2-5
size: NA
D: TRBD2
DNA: TGTGCCAGCCGGAGAAGGACTAGCGGGCACCAAGAGACCCAGTACTTC
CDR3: CASRRRTSGHQETQYF

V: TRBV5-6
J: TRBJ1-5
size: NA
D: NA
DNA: TGTGCCAGCAGCTTGTCAGGTAATCAGCCCCAGCATTTT
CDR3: CASSLSGNQPQHF

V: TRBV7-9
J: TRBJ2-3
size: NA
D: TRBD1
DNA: TGTGCCAGCAGCTTAGACGGGGACAGGGGGCCAGATACGCAGTATTTT
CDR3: CASSLDGDRGPDTQYF

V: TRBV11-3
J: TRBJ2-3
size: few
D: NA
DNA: TGTGCCAGCAGCTTAGGTTCAGATACGCAGTATTTT
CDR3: CASSLGSDTQYF

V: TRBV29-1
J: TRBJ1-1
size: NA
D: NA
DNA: TGCAGCGTTGGCCTTCCTGGTGAAGCTTTCTTT
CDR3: CSVGLPGEAFF

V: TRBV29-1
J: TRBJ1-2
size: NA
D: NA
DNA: TGCAGCGCCAGAGGGGACGGAGGCTACACCTTC
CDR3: CSARGDGGYTF

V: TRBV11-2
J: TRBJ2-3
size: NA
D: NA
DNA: TGTGCCAGCAGCTTGGAACCCGCTAGCCCAGATACGCAGTATTTT
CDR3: CASSLEPASPDTQYF

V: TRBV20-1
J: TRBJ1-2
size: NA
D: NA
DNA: TGCAGTGCTCAAAACTATGGCTACACCTTC
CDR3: CSAQNYGYTF

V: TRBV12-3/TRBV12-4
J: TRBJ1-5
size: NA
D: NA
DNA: TGTGCCAGCAGAGGACAAGGAAATCAGCCCCAGCATTTT
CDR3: CASRGQGNQPQHF

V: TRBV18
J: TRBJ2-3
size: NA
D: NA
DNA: TGTGCCAGCTCACCACAGGGGGATACGCAGTATTTT
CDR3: CASSPQGDTQYF

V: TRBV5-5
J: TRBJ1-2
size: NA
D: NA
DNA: TGTGCCAGCAGCCCGGCAGAGAACTATGGCTACACCTTC
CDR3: CASSPAENYGYTF

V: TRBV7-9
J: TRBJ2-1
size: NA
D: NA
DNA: TGTGCCAGCAGCTCCCTTCGCGGGGCGACGTACAATGAGCAGTTCTTC
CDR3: CASSSLRGATYNEQFF

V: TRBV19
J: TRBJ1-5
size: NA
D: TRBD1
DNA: TGTGCCAGTAGTTCCACAGGGGGAAGAAGTCAGCCCCAGCATTTT
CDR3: CASSSTGGRSQPQHF

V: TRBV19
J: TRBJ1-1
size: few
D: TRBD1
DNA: TGTGCCAGTACCCTGGGACAGGTGCGCACTGAAGCTTTCTTT
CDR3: CASTLGQVRTEAFF

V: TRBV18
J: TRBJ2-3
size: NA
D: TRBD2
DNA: TGTGCCAGCTCACCAGTTGCGGGAGCGGGCACAGATACGCAGTATTTT
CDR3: CASSPVAGAGTDTQYF

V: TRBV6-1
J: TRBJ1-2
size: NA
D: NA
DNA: TGTGCCAGCAGTGAAGGCCCAGGGTTAGGCGGCTACACCTTC
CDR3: CASSEGPGLGGYTF

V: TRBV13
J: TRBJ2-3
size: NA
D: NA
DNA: TGTGCCAGCAGCCCAAGGGGGGGCACAGATACGCAGTATTTT
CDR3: CASSPRGGTDTQYF

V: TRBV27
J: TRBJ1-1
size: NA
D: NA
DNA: TGTGCCAGCACGACAGGTTTTGACACTGAAGCTTTCTTT
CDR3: CASTTGFDTEAFF

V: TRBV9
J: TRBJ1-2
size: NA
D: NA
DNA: TGTGCCAGCAGCGTATTCGTGAACTATGGCTACACCTTC
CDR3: CASSVFVNYGYTF

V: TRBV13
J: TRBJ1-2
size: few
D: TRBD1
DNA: TGTGCCAGCAGCTCTGGGACAGGGGGCTATGGCTACACCTTC
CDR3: CASSSGTGGYGYTF

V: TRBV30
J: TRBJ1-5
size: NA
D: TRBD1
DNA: TGTGCCTGGAGTGTCGGACAGGGGGGGCGTCAGCCCCAGCATTTT
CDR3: CAWSVGQGGRQPQHF